The source of this T cell receptor beta chain is a study of shared clonotypes between healthy human individuals. About the research overall: Contributing individuals were a couple of females and a few males aged 18 to 49. The study used three CD4 naive, three CD4 memory, two CD8 naive and one CD8 memory plate per donor.

With 7 bases removed from V and 0 bases from J, the gap between germline ends came to 7 bases. The CDR3 extends over 13 amino acids. Germline CDR1 reads MDHEN; CDR2 reads SYDVKM. Some clones are missing from TCRdb's copy, which holds only in-frame ones; the method was immunoSEQ multiplex PCR. Found here are roughly 2.6 million clones, roughly nine tenths of them singletons; the top ten hold over 0.12%. Study outcomes and limitations: Despite large depth, sorted-subset datasets appeared incompletely sequenced. The sharing of 5% to 6.5% of naive CD4 clonotypes was seen across a few donors.

As concerns this clone: Its antigen is not known.

This chain uses TRBV28 with TRBJ2-4; D is undetermined. The sample comprised naive CD4+ T cells sorted from blood. Described subset: CD45RA+ positively selected. The receptor was derived from a man younger than 30 in good health. The CDR3 sequence is CASNTLAKNIQYF. The CDR3 nucleotides read TGTGCCAGCAATACCCTAGCCAAAAACATTCAGTACTTC.